The clone carrying this T cell receptor beta chain has just a few counts. Participants were aged about 18 to 90 years, lived in some 23 US areas, and enrolled virtually. For recovered donors of Cohort 3, there were two negative PCRs, clearance, or symptom resolution. These data are taken from a study of blood T cell repertoires in COVID-19. The overall study: Samples of COVID-19 (acute and convalescent) were obtained from the United States, Italy and Spain. PBMCs, B-cell-depleted T cells, or T cells provided the cDNA or gDNA that made up the material.

Clones were sequenced by immunoSEQ multiplex PCR, and TCRdb holds only the in-frame ones, with some missing. The profile shows about 370,000 clones, 80% to 90% of them singletons. The germline V gene encodes CDR1 LGHNA and CDR2 YNFKEQ. Deletions cut 1 base from V and 5 bases from J, with 9 bases between. CDR3 length: 14 residues. The sample was PBMCs or T cells enriched from blood (not recorded which). The gene calls are TRBV4-2 and TRBJ1-5, with D tentatively TRBD1 (5 bases). This receptor was taken from a man aged 18 to 30 who had recovered from COVID-19. CDR3 bases: TGTGCCAGCAGCCAAGGCGGGACCGATCAGCCCCAGCATTTT. As protein: CASSQGGTDQPQHF.